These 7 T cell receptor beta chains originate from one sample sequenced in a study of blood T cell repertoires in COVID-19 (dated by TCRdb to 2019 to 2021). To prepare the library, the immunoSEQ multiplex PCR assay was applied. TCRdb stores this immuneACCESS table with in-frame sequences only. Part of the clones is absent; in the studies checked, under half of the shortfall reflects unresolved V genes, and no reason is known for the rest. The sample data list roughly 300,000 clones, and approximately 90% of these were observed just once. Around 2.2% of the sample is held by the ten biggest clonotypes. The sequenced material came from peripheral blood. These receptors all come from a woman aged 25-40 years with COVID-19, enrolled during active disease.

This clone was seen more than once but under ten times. The CDR3 nucleotides are TGTGCCAGCAGCTTAGGGACTTCCTACGAGCAGTACTTC. Protein sequence: CASSLGTSYEQYF. The chain carries TRBV11-3 and TRBJ2-7; tentatively, D is TRBD2 (5 bases). The V end was cut by 1 base, the J end by 1 base, with 5 bases between. The V gene's germline CDR1 is SGHNT and CDR2 YENEEA. The CDR3 is 13 amino acids.

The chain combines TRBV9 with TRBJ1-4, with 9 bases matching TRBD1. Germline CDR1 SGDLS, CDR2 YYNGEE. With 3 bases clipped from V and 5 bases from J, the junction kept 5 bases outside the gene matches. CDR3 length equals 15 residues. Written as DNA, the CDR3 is TGTGCCAGCAGCGGGATGACAGGGGGGAATGAAAAACTGTTTTTT. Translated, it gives CASSGMTGGNEKLFF.

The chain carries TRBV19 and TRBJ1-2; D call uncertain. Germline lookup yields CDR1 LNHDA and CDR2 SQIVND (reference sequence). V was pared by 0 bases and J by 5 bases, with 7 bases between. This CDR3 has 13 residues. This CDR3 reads CASSIDAVYGYTF. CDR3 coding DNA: TGTGCCAGTAGTATAGATGCAGTGTATGGCTACACCTTC.

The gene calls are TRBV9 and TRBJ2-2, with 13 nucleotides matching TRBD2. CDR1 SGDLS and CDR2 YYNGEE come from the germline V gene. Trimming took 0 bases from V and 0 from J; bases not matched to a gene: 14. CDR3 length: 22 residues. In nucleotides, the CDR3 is TGTGCCAGCAGCGTAGCCTCCTCACAGACTAGCGGGAGGCCCCCGAACACCGGGGAGCTGTTTTTT. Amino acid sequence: CASSVASSQTSGRPPNTGELFF.

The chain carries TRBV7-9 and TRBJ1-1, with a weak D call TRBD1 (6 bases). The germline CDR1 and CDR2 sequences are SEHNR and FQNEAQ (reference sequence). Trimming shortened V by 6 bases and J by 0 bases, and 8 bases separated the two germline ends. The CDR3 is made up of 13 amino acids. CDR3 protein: CASRTGLNTEAFF. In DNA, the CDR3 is TGTGCCAGCAGAACAGGGTTGAACACTGAAGCTTTCTTT.

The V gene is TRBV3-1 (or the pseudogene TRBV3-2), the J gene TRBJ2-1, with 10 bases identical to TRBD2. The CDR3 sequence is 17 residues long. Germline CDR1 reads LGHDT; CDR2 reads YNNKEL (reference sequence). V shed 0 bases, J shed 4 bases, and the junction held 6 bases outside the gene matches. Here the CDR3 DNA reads TGTGCCAGCAGCCAAGAGAGGACTAGCGGATTGTACAATGAGCAGTTCTTC. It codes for CASSQERTSGLYNEQFF.

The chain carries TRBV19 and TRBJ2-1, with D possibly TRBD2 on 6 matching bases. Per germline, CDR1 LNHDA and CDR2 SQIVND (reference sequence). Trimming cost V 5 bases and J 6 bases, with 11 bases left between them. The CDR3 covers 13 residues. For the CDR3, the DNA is TGTGCCAGTAGTCGGGACTGGTTCAATGAGCAGTTCTTC. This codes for CASSRDWFNEQFF.